A single sample gave rise to the 26 T cell receptor beta chains below, sequenced in a study of blood T cells in healthy people across ages. A second PCR, run for about 6 to 12 cycles, used a sample-barcoded 5' primer plus a J-beta primer mix. Using its own MiXCR run on the 5' RACE reads, TCRdb lists one record per CDR3 protein. The top ten clones hold approximately 40% of a sample with 700,000 to 850,000 distinct CDR3 sequences, about 53% of them seen once. Source material: blood. These TCRs come from a man older than 75 in good health.

J is TRBJ2-1 and V is TRBV7-3; D not certain. The V and J ends lost 2 bases and 5 bases respectively, with 10 bases between them. The CDR3 spans 14 residues. The germline CDR1 and CDR2 sequences are SGHTA and FQGTGA. CDR3 protein: CASSLAPRDNEQFF. CDR3 sequence (DNA): TGTGCCAGCAGCTTAGCCCCCCGGGACAATGAGCAGTTCTTC.

The chain combines TRBV12-3 or TRBV12-4 with TRBJ2-3, with 8 positions matching TRBD2. V lost 4 bases and J lost 3; bases outside the gene matches: 6. This CDR3 is built from 15 residues. CDR3 in amino acids: CASSSGLVYTDTQYF. The DNA of the CDR3 is TGTGCCAGCAGTTCGGGACTAGTTTATACAGATACGCAGTATTTT.

V usage is TRBV20-1 and J usage is TRBJ2-1, with a possible D match to TRBD2 (6 bases). Trimming took 0 bases from V and 2 from J, leaving 11 bases between them. This CDR3 region has 15 residues. Germline V gene data show CDR1 as DFQATT and CDR2 as SNEGSKA (reference sequence). As DNA, the CDR3 is TGCAGTGCTAGAGAACCCCGGGAGACCTACAATGAGCAGTTCTTC. Amino acids: CSAREPRETYNEQFF.

A note on this clonotype: At one of its ends the junction is not consistent with the germline gene, which may arise from a read error. The chain links TRBV20-1 to TRBJ1-1; the match to TRBD1 covers 9 bases. The CDR3 runs to 13 residues. CDR1 is DFQATT, CDR2 SNEGSKA, per germline (reference sequence). This CDR3 reads CSATTGGKSDAFF. The CDR3 DNA is TGCAGTGCCACAACAGGGGGCAAATCTGATGCTTTCTTT.

The chain recombines TRBV14 with TRBJ2-5; D remains unclear. The CDR3 consists of 15 residues. Between the trimmed V and J ends, which lost 1 base and 1 base, there was a span of 10 bases. The germline V gene encodes CDR1 SGHDN and CDR2 FVKESK. CDR3 protein: CASSQGERSQETQYF. The CDR3 DNA follows: TGTGCCAGCAGCCAAGGGGAAAGAAGCCAAGAGACCCAGTACTTC. The full variable domain, its missing parts supplied by reference TRBV14 and TRBJ2-5, is EAGVTQFPSHSVIEKGQTVTLRCDPISGHDNLYWYRRVMGKEIKFLLHFVKESKQDESGMPNNRFLAERTGGTYSTLKVQPAELEDSGVYFCASSQGERSQETQYFGPGTRLLVL.

This chain uses TRBV6-2 or TRBV6-3 with TRBJ1-5; tentatively, D is TRBD1 (5 bases). This CDR3 is 15 amino acids long. Trimming left V 6 bases short and J 2 bases short, with 14 bases between. CDR1 and CDR2 from the germline V gene are MNHEY and SVGEGT. This CDR3 is CASRRDGEGNQPQHF. CDR3 nucleotide sequence: TGTGCCAGCAGGAGGGACGGGGAAGGCAATCAGCCCCAGCATTTT.

This chain joins TRBV29-1 and TRBJ2-5; 12 bases line up with TRBD1. The tail of the sequence fits TRBJ2-7 better, so the J call may be wrong. This CDR3 spans 18 amino acids. Germline V gene lookup returns CDR1 SQVTM and CDR2 ANQGSEA. As DNA, the CDR3 is TGCAGCGCTCAAACTTCCGGGACAGGGGGCTGGTGGGTTTACGAGCAGTACTTC. Translated, it gives CSAQTSGTGGWWVYEQYF.

This clonotype was counted a few times. J is TRBJ2-3 and V is TRBV6-6; 8 bases fit TRBD1. CDR1 is MNHNY and CDR2 is SVGAGI in the germline V gene (reference sequence). V was pared by 5 bases and J by 14 bases, with 9 bases of the junction left unmatched. This CDR3 spans 12 amino acids. CDR3 sequence: CASSPGGSHAYF. The CDR3 bases are TGTGCCAGCAGTCCAGGGGGCAGTCACGCGTATTTT.

The chain carries TRBV20-1 and TRBJ2-2; D ambiguous. Looked up from germline, CDR1 is DFQATT and CDR2 is SNEGSKA (reference sequence). V dropped 6 bases and J dropped 8 bases, with 10 bases sitting between them. This CDR3 region has 11 residues. This CDR3 reads CSARIKGELFF. For the CDR3, the DNA is TGCAGTGCGAGGATAAAAGGGGAGCTGTTTTTT.

This chain connects TRBV3-1 to TRBJ2-3; maybe TRBD1 (5 bases). CDR3 length: 16 residues. The V gene lost 0 bases and the J gene lost 3 bases, with 13 bases spanning the gap. Germline V CDR1 and CDR2: LGHDT, YNNKEL (reference sequence). Written as DNA, the CDR3 is TGTGCCAGCAGCCAAGAAGCCAGGGTGAGAACAGATACGCAGTATTTT. Amino acid sequence: CASSQEARVRTDTQYF.

This clonotype was detected only once. This chain joins TRBV7-2 and TRBJ2-1; 7 bases agree with TRBD2. The DNA end favors TRBJ2-7, so the J call may be wrong. The CDR3 extends over 17 amino acids. Germline loops: CDR1 SGHTA, CDR2 FQGNSA. As DNA, the CDR3 is TGTGCCAGCAGCGCCCCCCCGGGCGGGAGCTCCTACAATGAGCAGTACTTC. Its translation is CASSAPPGGSSYNEQYF.

This clonotype was counted between two and nine times. The CDR3 bases are TGCGCCAGCAGCCAAGTATCCAGGAACACTGAAGCTTTCTTT. This codes for CASSQVSRNTEAFF. The J gene is TRBJ1-1, the V gene TRBV4-1; D call uncertain. The germline gives CDR1 MGHRA, CDR2 YSYEKL. There are 14 residues in the CDR3. Trimming removed 1 base from V and 1 base from J, with 7 bases in between.

The J gene is TRBJ2-3, the V gene TRBV20-1; 7 bases match TRBD2. Per germline, CDR1 DFQATT and CDR2 SNEGSKA (reference sequence). CDR3 length: 14 amino acids. V gave up 5 bases and J gave up 4 bases; unmatched junction bases: 9. The CDR3 nucleotides are TGCAGTGCTCGAAGAGGGACTAACCCAGATACGCAGTATTTT. It yields the protein CSARRGTNPDTQYF.

This chain joins TRBV6-6 and TRBJ2-7; the D gene is possibly TRBD2 (6 bases). CDR3 length: 15 residues. Germline CDR1 and CDR2: MNHNY and SVGAGI (reference sequence). V dropped 5 bases and J dropped 0 bases, with 14 bases sitting between them. CDR3 DNA sequence: TGTGCCAGCAGTCCCGTCGCGGGGAGCTCCTACGAGCAGTACTTC. This codes for CASSPVAGSSYEQYF.

The chain combines TRBV9 with TRBJ2-7; 7 bases fit TRBD2. The ends lost 0 bases at V and 0 bases at J; junction bases unmatched: 3. CDR1 SGDLS and CDR2 YYNGEE come from the germline V gene. This CDR3 comprises 15 residues. DNA of the CDR3: TGTGCCAGCAGCGTAGGTGTAGCGGGCTCCTACGAGCAGTACTTC. This sequence encodes CASSVGVAGSYEQYF.

The rearrangement links TRBV30 to TRBJ2-2; TRBD2 matches 7 bases. J was trimmed by 3 bases and V by 2 bases; bases with no gene match: 9. CDR1 is GTSNPN, CDR2 SVGIG, per germline (reference sequence). This CDR3 has 16 amino acids. CDR3 amino acids: CAWSLLAGADTGELFF. In nucleotides, the CDR3 is TGTGCCTGGAGTCTTCTGGCGGGAGCGGACACCGGGGAGCTGTTTTTT. Full variable domain (missing parts from reference TRBV30 and TRBJ2-2): SQTIHQWPATLVQPVGSPLSLECTVEGTSNPNLYWYRQAAGRGLQLLFYSVGIGQISSEVPQNLSASRPQDRQFILSSKKLLLSDSGFYLCAWSLLAGADTGELFFGEGSRLTVL.

The chain carries TRBV20-1 and TRBJ1-1; D uncertain. CDR1 and CDR2 (germline): DFQATT, SNEGSKA (reference sequence). The V end lost 0 bases, the J end lost 6 bases, and 11 bases lay between the germline ends. The CDR3 runs 13 residues. CDR3 sequence: CSARDTMIPEAFF. In DNA form, the CDR3 reads TGCAGTGCTAGAGATACTATGATCCCTGAAGCTTTCTTT.

J is TRBJ2-5 and V is TRBV5-6; D is undetermined. Between the trimmed V and J ends, which lost 0 bases and 7 bases, there was a span of 7 bases. The CDR3 loop spans 12 amino acids. Germline V gene sequence: CDR1 SGHDT, CDR2 YYEEEE. This CDR3 reads CASSLAVGTQYF. The CDR3 DNA reads TGTGCCAGCAGCTTGGCCGTTGGGACCCAGTACTTC.

In this sample, this clonotype turned up many times. The V call is TRBV12-3 or TRBV12-4, the J call TRBJ2-7, with 10 bases identical to TRBD2. The junction had 2 bases not matched to a gene; V was cut back by 5 bases and J by 4 bases. This CDR3 has 13 residues. The CDR3 sequence is CASSSGRGYEQYF. The DNA for the CDR3 is TGTGCCAGCAGTAGCGGGAGGGGGTACGAGCAGTACTTC.

V and J are TRBV18 and TRBJ2-1; D gene unclear. This CDR3 contains 14 residues. From germline, CDR1 is KGHSH and CDR2 LQKENI. Between the trimmed V and J ends, which lost 3 bases and 0 bases, there was a span of 6 bases. CDR3 sequence: CASSPQNSYNEQFF. CDR3 DNA sequence: TGTGCCAGCTCACCCCAGAACTCCTACAATGAGCAGTTCTTC.

The chain is built from TRBV7-2 and TRBJ1-5; TRBD1 is a possible D gene (5 bases). Germline CDR1 reads SGHTA; CDR2 reads FQGNSA. This CDR3 comprises 14 residues. The V and J ends lost 6 bases and 4 bases respectively, with 13 bases between them. CDR3 DNA sequence: TGTGCCAGCAGTCAACAGGCACAAAATCAGCCCCAGCATTTT. Protein product: CASSQQAQNQPQHF.

This clonotype was seen a handful of times. The rearrangement uses TRBV29-1 and TRBJ2-3; D is unresolved. The germline CDR1 and CDR2 sequences are SQVTM and ANQGSEA. There are 11 residues in the CDR3. V lost 5 bases and J lost 4, with 7 bases in between. The CDR3 loop reads CSVSGSDTQYF. For the CDR3, the DNA is TGCAGCGTTTCAGGTTCAGATACGCAGTATTTT.

This clonotype was picked up a small number of times. This sequence joins TRBV11-3 and TRBJ2-7, with D unresolved. The V end lost 5 bases, the J end lost 6 bases, and 8 bases lay between the germline ends. This CDR3 has 11 residues. CDR1 and CDR2 from the germline V gene are SGHNT and YENEEA. CDR3 residues: CASSNRAEQYF. The CDR3 DNA reads as TGTGCCAGCAGCAACCGGGCCGAGCAGTACTTC.

This clonotype was seen only a few times. The chain is built from TRBV18 and TRBJ2-7; D may be TRBD1 (6 bases). V was shortened by 5 bases and J by 1 base, with 15 bases between the two germline ends. Germline V CDR1 and CDR2: KGHSH, LQKENI. This CDR3 spans 15 amino acids. The CDR3 is CASSRETGASYEQYF. CDR3 sequence (DNA): TGTGCCAGCTCAAGGGAGACAGGAGCTTCCTACGAGCAGTACTTC.

This chain uses TRBV24-1 with TRBJ2-2, with unresolved D. This CDR3 is built from 14 residues. Germline-derived CDR1 and CDR2 are KGHDR and SFDVKD. Deletions cut 2 bases from V and 4 bases from J, with 7 bases between. CDR3 region: CATSDYPGTGELFF. The CDR3 DNA follows: TGTGCCACCAGTGATTACCCCGGCACCGGGGAGCTGTTTTTT.

The chain has TRBV20-1 and TRBJ2-7; 9 bases fit TRBD2. The CDR3 covers 15 residues. V lost 0 bases and J lost 4; bases outside the gene matches: 7. Germline values: CDR1 DFQATT, CDR2 SNEGSKA (reference sequence). The CDR3 spells CSARDATSGLYEQYF. The CDR3 region has the DNA TGCAGTGCTAGAGACGCGACTAGCGGACTATACGAGCAGTACTTC.